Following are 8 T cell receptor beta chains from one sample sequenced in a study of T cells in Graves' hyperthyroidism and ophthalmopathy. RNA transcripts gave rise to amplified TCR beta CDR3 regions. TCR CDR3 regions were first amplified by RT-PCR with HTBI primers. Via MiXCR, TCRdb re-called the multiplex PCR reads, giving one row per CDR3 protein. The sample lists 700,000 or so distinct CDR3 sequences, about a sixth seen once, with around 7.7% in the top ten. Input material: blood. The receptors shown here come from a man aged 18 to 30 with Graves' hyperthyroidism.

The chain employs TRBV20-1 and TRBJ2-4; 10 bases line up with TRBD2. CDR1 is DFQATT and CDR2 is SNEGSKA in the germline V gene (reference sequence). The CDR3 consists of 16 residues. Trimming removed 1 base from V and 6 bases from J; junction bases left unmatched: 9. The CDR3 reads CSARGRAGGPVNIQYF. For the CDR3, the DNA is TGCAGTGCTAGAGGGCGAGCGGGAGGGCCGGTAAACATTCAGTACTTC.

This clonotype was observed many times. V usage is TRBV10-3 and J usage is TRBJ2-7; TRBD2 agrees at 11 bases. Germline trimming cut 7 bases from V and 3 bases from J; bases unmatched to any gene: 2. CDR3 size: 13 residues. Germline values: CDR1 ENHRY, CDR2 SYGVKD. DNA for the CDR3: TGTGCCATCAAAACTAGCGGGAGCTACGAGCAGTACTTC. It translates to CAIKTSGSYEQYF.

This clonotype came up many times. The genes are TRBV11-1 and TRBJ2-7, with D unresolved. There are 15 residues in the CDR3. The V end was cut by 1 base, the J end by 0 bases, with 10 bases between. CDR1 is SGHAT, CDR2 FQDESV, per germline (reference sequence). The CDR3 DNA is TGTGCCAGCAGCTTAGATTCGGCAGGCTCCTACGAGCAGTACTTC. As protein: CASSLDSAGSYEQYF.

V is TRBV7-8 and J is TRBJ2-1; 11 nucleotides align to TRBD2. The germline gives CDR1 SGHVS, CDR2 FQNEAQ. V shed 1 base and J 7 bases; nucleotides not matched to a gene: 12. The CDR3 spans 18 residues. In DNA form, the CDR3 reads TGTGCCAGCAGCTTAGGAGGGCTAGCGGGAGGATTTCAGAATGAGCAGTTCTTC. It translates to CASSLGGLAGGFQNEQFF.

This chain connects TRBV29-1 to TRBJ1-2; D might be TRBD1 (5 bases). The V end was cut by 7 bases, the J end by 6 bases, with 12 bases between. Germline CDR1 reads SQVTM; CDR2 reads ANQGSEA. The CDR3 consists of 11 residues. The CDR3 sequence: CSAKPGNGYTF. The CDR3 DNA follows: TGCAGCGCTAAACCAGGGAATGGCTACACCTTC. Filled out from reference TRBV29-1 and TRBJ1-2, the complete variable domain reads SAVISQKPSRDICQRGTSLTIQCQVDSQVTMMFWYRQQPGQSLTLIATANQGSEATYESGFVIDKFPISRPNLTFSTLTVSNMSPEDSSIYLCSAKPGNGYTFGSGTRLTVV.

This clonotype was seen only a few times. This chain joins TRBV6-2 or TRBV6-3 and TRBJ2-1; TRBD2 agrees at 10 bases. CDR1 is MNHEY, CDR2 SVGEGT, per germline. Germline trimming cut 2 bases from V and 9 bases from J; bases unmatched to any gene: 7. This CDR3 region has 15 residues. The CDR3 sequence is CASSYRVAGGFEQFF. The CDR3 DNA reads TGTGCCAGCAGTTACAGGGTAGCGGGAGGATTTGAGCAGTTCTTC.

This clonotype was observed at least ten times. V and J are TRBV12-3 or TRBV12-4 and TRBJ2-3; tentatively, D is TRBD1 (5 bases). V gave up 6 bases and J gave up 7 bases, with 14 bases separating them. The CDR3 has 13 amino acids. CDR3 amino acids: CASRTSAGNTQYF. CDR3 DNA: TGTGCCAGCAGGACTTCCGCAGGGAATACGCAGTATTTT.

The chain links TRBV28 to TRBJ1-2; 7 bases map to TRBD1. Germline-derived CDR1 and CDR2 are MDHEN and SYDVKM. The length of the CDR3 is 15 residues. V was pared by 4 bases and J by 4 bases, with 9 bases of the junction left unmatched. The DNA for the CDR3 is TGTGCCAGCAGTTCCCTCCCGGGACAGCCCTATGGCTACACCTTC. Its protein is CASSSLPGQPYGYTF.